This T cell receptor beta chain was identified in a study of control samples from healthy donors and cancer patients. Profiling relied on immunoSEQ multiplex PCR, and the TCRdb table lists in-frame clones only, not all of them. Of about 120,000 clones listed, 85% to 90% are singletons. This CDR3 has 13 amino acids. The V end lost 4 bases, the J end lost 2 bases, and 8 bases lay between the germline ends. Germline CDR1 and CDR2: PRHDT and FYEKMQ (reference sequence). The chain uses TRBV13 and TRBJ1-1; D is perhaps TRBD1 (5 bases). The origin of this receptor is a young man in good health. The sequenced material came from blood. The CDR3 region has the DNA TGTGCCAGCAGCTGGGGGGGAAACACTGAAGCTTTCTTT. It is translated as CASSWGGNTEAFF.